This T cell receptor (beta chain) is from a study of cytotoxic CD8 clonotypes in ibrutinib-treated CLL. Germline assignment: CDR1 ENHRY and CDR2 SYGVKD. This CDR3 spans 12 amino acids. Trimming removed 10 bases from V and 7 bases from J; junction bases left unmatched: 8. This clone was recorded a few times. Generated by immunoSEQ multiplex PCR, the TCRdb table keeps only in-frame clones and is missing some. The sample consists of tens of thousands of clones, 90% of them appearing once. The receptor comes from a human donor with chronic lymphocytic leukemia. The sample in question was PBMCs, obtained after 12 months of ibrutinib treatment. The chain recombines TRBV10-3 with TRBJ1-1, with TRBD1 identical over 8 bases. CDR3 residues: CATSQGVREAFF. For the CDR3, the DNA is TGTGCCACTTCACAGGGGGTTCGTGAAGCTTTCTTT.